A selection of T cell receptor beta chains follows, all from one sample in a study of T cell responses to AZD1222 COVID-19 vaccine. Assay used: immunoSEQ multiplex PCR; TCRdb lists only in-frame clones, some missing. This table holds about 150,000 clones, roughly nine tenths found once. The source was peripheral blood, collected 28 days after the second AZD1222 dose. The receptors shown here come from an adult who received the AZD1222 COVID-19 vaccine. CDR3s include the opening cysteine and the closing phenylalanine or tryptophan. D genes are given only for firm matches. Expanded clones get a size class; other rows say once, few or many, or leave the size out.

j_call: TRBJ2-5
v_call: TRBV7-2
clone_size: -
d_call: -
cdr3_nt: TGTGCCAGCAGCTTAGAACTACACTGGGGGGAGACCCAGTACTTC
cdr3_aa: CASSLELHWGETQYF

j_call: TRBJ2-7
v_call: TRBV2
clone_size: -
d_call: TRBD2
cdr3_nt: TGTGCCAGCAGTGAAAGGCTAGCGGGAGTTTACGAGCAGTACTTC
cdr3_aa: CASSERLAGVYEQYF

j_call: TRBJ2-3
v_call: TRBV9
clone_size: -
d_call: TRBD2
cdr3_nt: TGTGCCAGCAGCTCGCCCACTAGCGAGCCGAGCACAGATACGCAGTATTTT
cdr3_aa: CASSSPTSEPSTDTQYF

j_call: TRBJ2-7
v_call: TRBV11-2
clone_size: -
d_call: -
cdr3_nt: TGTGCCAGCAGCTTACTGGGACATATCTACGAGCAGTACTTC
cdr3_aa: CASSLLGHIYEQYF

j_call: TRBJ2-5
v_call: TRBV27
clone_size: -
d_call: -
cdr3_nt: TGTGCCAGCAGTTATCGAGTTAGGGAGACCCAGTACTTC
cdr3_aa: CASSYRVRETQYF

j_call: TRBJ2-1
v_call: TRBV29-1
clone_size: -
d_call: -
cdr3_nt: TGCAGCGTTGAAGGGGCTCAGTCATCCTACAATGAGCAGTTCTTC
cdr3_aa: CSVEGAQSSYNEQFF

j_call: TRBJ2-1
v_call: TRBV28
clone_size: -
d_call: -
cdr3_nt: TGTGCCAGCAGTTACGCGGGAACAGGTGAGCAGTTCTTC
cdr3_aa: CASSYAGTGEQFF

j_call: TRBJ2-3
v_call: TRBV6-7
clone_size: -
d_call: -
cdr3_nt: TGTGCCAGCAGTTACTCGGTGCAAACACCTATCAACTTTGATACGCAGTATTTT
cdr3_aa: CASSYSVQTPINFDTQYF

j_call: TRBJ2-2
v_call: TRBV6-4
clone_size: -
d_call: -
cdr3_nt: TGTGCCAGCAGTGAGGCCCAGGGGACCGGGGAGCTGTTTTTT
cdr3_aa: CASSEAQGTGELFF

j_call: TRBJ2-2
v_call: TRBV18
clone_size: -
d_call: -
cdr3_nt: TGTGCCAGCACGCCGAATAGGGGGGACACCGGGGAGCTGTTTTTT
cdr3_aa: CASTPNRGDTGELFF

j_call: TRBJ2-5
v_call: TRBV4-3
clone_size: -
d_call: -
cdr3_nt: TGCGCCAGCAGCCCATGGCTAGCGTTGACCCAGTACTTC
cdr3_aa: CASSPWLALTQYF

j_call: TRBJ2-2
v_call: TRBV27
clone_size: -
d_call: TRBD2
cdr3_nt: TGTGCCAGCAGCTCGATACAGGGACTAGCGGGAGACACCGGGGAGCTGTTTTTT
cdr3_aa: CASSSIQGLAGDTGELFF

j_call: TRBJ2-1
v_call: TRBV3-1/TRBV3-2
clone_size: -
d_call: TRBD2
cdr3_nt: TGTGCCAGCAGTACCAATAGCGGGAGGGGTGAGCAGTTCTTC
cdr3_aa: CASSTNSGRGEQFF

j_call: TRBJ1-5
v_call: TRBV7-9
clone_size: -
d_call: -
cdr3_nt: TGTGCCAGCAGCTTAAACGGGAGAAGACAGCCCCAGCATTTT
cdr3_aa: CASSLNGRRQPQHF

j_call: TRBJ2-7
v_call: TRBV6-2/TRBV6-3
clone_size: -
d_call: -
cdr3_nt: TGTGCCAGCAGTTACCCTGGTGTGGGTTACGAGCAGTACTTC
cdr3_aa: CASSYPGVGYEQYF

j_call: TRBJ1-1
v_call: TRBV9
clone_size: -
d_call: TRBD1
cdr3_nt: TGTGCCAGCCGACCGACAGGGGCTTCTGAAGCTTTCTTT
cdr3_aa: CASRPTGASEAFF

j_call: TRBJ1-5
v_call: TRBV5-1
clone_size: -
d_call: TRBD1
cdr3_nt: TGCGCCAGCAGCGTGACCACAGGGGGCAATCAGCCCCAGCATTTT
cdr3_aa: CASSVTTGGNQPQHF

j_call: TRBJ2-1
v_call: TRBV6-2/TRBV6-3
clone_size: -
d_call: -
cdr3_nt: TGTGCCAGCAGTTATGCTCAGTACAATGAGCAGTTCTTC
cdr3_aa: CASSYAQYNEQFF

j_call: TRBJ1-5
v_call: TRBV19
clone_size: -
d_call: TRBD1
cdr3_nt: TGTGCCAGTAGTATAGGAGGGGGCAGTCAGCCCCAGCATTTT
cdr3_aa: CASSIGGGSQPQHF

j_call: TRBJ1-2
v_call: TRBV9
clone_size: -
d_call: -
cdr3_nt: TGTGCCAGCAGCGTCGAAGGCCGAGCTAACTATGGCTACACCTTC
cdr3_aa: CASSVEGRANYGYTF

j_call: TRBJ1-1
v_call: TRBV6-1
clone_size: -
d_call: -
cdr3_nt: TGTGCCAGCAGTGAACTCTTGGGGCCCACTGAAGCTTTCTTT
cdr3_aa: CASSELLGPTEAFF

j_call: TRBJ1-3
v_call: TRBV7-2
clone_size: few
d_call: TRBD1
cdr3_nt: TGTGCCAGCAGCTTACAAAGGGGGCCTGGAAACACCATATATTTT
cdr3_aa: CASSLQRGPGNTIYF

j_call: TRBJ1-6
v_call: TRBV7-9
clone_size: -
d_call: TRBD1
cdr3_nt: TGTGCCAGCAGCTTAGCACGTAGGAACAGGGGAAATTCACCCCTCCACTTT
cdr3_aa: CASSLARRNRGNSPLHF

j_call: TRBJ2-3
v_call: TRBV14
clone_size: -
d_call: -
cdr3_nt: TGTGCCAGCAGCCAAGGAGCATTGGCGCAGTATTTT
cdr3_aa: CASSQGALAQYF

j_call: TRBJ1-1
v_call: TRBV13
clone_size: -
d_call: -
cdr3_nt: TGTGCCAGCAGCTTACTGAACAGGATGAACACTGAAGCTTTCTTT
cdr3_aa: CASSLLNRMNTEAFF

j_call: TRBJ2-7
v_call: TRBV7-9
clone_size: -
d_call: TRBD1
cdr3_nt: TGTGCCAGCAGCTTAAGCGGGACAGGGCACTACGAGCAGTACTTC
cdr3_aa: CASSLSGTGHYEQYF

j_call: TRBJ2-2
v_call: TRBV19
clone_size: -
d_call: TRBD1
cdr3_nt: TGTGCCAGTAGTGATGACAGGGGCCCCCGTCCCGGGGAGCTGTTTTTT
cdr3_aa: CASSDDRGPRPGELFF

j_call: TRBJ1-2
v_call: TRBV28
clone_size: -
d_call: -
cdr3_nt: TGTGCCAGCAGTCGCAGGGGTGCCCCTAACTATGGCTACACCTTC
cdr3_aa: CASSRRGAPNYGYTF

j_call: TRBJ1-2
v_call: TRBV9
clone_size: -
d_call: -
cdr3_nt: TGTGCCAGCAGCGTAGATGGAGGCGGCTACACCTTC
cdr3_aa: CASSVDGGGYTF

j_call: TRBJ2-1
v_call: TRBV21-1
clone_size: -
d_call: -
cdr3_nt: TGTGCCAGCAACAAGAAACCCCCTAGCGGGAGGGTGTACAATGAGCAGTTCTTC
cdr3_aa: CASNKKPPSGRVYNEQFF

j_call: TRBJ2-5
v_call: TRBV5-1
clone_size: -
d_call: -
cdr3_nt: TGCGCCAGCACCCTGGGGTTTGGGGGAGTAGAGACCCAGTACTTC
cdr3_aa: CASTLGFGGVETQYF

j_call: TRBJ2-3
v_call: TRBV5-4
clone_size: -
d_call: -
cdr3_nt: TGTGCCAGCAGCTTGAGGGGGACGGCTGGCACAGATACGCAGTATTTT
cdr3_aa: CASSLRGTAGTDTQYF

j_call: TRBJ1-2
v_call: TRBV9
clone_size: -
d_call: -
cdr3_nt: TGTGCCAGCAGCGTAGGGGCGGGTCTGGACGAGGGCTACACCTTC
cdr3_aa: CASSVGAGLDEGYTF

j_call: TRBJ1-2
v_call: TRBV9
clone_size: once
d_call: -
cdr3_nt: TGTGCCAGCAGCGCGGGACTACGGGTAGAGGGCTACACCTTC
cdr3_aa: CASSAGLRVEGYTF

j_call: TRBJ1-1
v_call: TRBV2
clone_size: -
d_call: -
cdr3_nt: TGTGCCAGCAGGTCCCAGAACACTGAAGCTTTCTTT
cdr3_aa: CASRSQNTEAFF

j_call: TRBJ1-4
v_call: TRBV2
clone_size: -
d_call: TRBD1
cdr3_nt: TGTGCCAGCAGCCTACAGGGGGCGCCTGAAAAACTGTTTTTT
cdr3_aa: CASSLQGAPEKLFF

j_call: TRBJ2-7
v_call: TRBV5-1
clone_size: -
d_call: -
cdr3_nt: TGCGCCAGCAGCTTGTATGGGAACGAGCAGTACTTC
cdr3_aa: CASSLYGNEQYF

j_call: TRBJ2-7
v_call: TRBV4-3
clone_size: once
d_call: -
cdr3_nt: TGCGCCAGCAGCCAAGTCGAGGGCGAGCAGTACTTC
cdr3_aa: CASSQVEGEQYF

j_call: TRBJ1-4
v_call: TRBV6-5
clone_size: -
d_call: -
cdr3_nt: TGTGCCAGCACCTCCGGGCAGGCTGATGGTGAAAAACTGTTTTTT
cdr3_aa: CASTSGQADGEKLFF

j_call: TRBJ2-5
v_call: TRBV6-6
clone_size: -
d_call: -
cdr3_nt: TGTGCCAGCAGTTTTAGGCTAGGGGAGACCCAGTACTTC
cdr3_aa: CASSFRLGETQYF

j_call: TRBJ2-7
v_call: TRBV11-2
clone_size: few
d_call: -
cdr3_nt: TGTGCCAGCAGCTCTACGGACCAAGCAACCCCCTACGAGCAGTACTTC
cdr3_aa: CASSSTDQATPYEQYF

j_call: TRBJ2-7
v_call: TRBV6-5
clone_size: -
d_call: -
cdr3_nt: TGTGCCAGCACCATTGGGGCGGCCTACGAGCAGTACTTC
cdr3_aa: CASTIGAAYEQYF

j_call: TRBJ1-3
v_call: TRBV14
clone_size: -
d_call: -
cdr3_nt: TGTGCCAGCAGCCCGGGTTGGAGTCAAGAAAACACCATATATTTT
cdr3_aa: CASSPGWSQENTIYF

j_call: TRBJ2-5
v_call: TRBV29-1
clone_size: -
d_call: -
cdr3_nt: TGCAGCGTTGAGGCGTCGGGATCGGTGGAGACCCAGTACTTC
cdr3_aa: CSVEASGSVETQYF

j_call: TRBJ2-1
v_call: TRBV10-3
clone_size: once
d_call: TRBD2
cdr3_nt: TGTGCCATCAGTGCGCGGGAGGCCCGTGGCCTCAGCTACAATGAGCAGTTCTTC
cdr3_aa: CAISAREARGLSYNEQFF

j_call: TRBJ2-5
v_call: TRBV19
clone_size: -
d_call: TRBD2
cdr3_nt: TGTGCCAGTAGTATAAGGCGACTGCGGGAGGGCCAAGAGACCCAGTACTTC
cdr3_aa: CASSIRRLREGQETQYF

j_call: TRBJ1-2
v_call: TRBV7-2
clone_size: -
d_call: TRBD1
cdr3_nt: TGTGCCAGCAGCTTGAGGCTCGGGGGACAGCTACCAGGCCCCTGGGGCTACACCTTC
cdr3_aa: CASSLRLGGQLPGPWGYTF

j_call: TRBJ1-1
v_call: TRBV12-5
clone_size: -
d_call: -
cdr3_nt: TGTGCTAGTGGTCCGCAGGAGCTTGGAACTGAAGCTTTCTTT
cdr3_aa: CASGPQELGTEAFF